The clone carrying this TCR beta chain was observed once. Sequencing was performed with immunoSEQ multiplex PCR; in TCRdb, only in-frame clones are kept and a portion is missing. The table records roughly 60,000 clones, nearly 80% of them present only once. V trimming: 6 bases; J trimming: 0 bases; junction bases outside the gene matches: 2. The germline V gene has CDR1 SGHKS and CDR2 YYEKEE (reference sequence). This CDR3 has 15 amino acids. These data are taken from a study of blood T cell repertoires in COVID-19. Across the study: Acute and convalescent COVID-19 samples came from the United States, Italy and Spain. PBMCs, B-cell-depleted T cells, or T cells were the source of the cDNA or gDNA that made up the material.

V and J are TRBV5-5 and TRBJ2-6; 8 bases match TRBD2. The clonotype was recovered from a human donor in a cohort sampled during active COVID-19. The sample comprised peripheral blood. CDR3 residues: CASTREGSGANVLTF. CDR3 coding DNA: TGTGCCAGCACCCGGGAGGGCTCTGGGGCCAACGTCCTGACTTTC.